The rows below give T cell receptor beta chains drawn from one sample of a study of CD8+CD57+ T cells in acquired aplastic anemia. TCRdb re-analysed the reads in MiXCR, keeping a single row per CDR3 protein. There are 120,000 or so distinct CDR3 sequences in the sample; over 30% occur only once, and 2.6% lies in the top ten. Sequences were obtained from sorted CD4+, CD8+, or CD8+CD57+ T cells (not recorded which) from PBMCs. The receptors were sampled from a human donor with aplastic anemia. CDR3s include the opening cysteine and the closing phenylalanine or tryptophan. Fields, in order: clone size, V gene, J gene, D gene, CDR3 protein, CDR3 DNA. A D gene is named only where the DNA matches it firmly. The size entry is marked missing in some rows and otherwise reads once, few, many or a size class.

clone_size: few; v_call: TRBV20-1; j_call: TRBJ2-7; d_call: -; cdr3_aa: CSARRTDSYEQYF; cdr3_nt: TGCAGTGCTAGACGGACCGACTCCTACGAGCAGTACTTC
clone_size: many; v_call: TRBV7-9; j_call: TRBJ2-3; d_call: -; cdr3_aa: CASSFDSRTDTQYF; cdr3_nt: TGTGCCAGCAGCTTTGACTCCCGCACAGATACGCAGTATTTT
clone_size: many; v_call: TRBV10-3; j_call: TRBJ2-5; d_call: TRBD2; cdr3_aa: CAISLSRDYTQETQYF; cdr3_nt: TGTGCCATCAGTCTCTCGCGGGACTATACCCAAGAGACCCAGTACTTC
clone_size: medium-sized; v_call: TRBV10-3; j_call: TRBJ1-6; d_call: -; cdr3_aa: CAISITMVSSGTNSPLHF; cdr3_nt: TGTGCCATCAGCATCACAATGGTGTCGAGCGGAACTAATTCACCCCTCCACTTT
clone_size: many; v_call: TRBV4-1; j_call: TRBJ1-5; d_call: -; cdr3_aa: CASSQNPVSEPQHF; cdr3_nt: TGCGCCAGCAGCCAAAACCCCGTTTCAGAGCCCCAGCATTTT
clone_size: -; v_call: TRBV2; j_call: TRBJ2-7; d_call: TRBD1; cdr3_aa: CASSPTTGEIYEQYF; cdr3_nt: TGTGCCAGCAGTCCCACGACAGGGGAGATATACGAGCAGTACTTC
clone_size: -; v_call: TRBV28; j_call: TRBJ1-5; d_call: TRBD1; cdr3_aa: CASGQGDQPQHF; cdr3_nt: TGTGCCAGTGGACAGGGTGATCAGCCCCAGCATTTT
clone_size: -; v_call: TRBV6-2/TRBV6-3; j_call: TRBJ1-1; d_call: -; cdr3_aa: CASVWGGQMNTEAFF; cdr3_nt: TGTGCCAGCGTCTGGGGGGGACAAATGAACACTGAAGCTTTCTTT
clone_size: -; v_call: TRBV6-1; j_call: TRBJ2-1; d_call: -; cdr3_aa: CASRRWGNEQFF; cdr3_nt: TGTGCCAGTAGAAGGTGGGGAAATGAGCAGTTCTTC
clone_size: -; v_call: TRBV25-1; j_call: TRBJ1-6; d_call: -; cdr3_aa: CASCRGSTSCNSPLHF; cdr3_nt: TGTGCCAGCTGCAGGGGATCGACGTCTTGTAATTCACCCCTCCACTTT
clone_size: many; v_call: TRBV7-8; j_call: TRBJ1-6; d_call: -; cdr3_aa: CASSLMAVNNSPLHF; cdr3_nt: TGTGCCAGCAGCTTAATGGCTGTTAATAATTCACCCCTCCACTTT
clone_size: -; v_call: TRBV19; j_call: TRBJ2-7; d_call: TRBD1; cdr3_aa: CASSIRGQGSDEQYF; cdr3_nt: TGTGCCAGTAGTATTAGGGGACAGGGTAGCGACGAGCAGTACTTC
clone_size: -; v_call: TRBV10-3; j_call: TRBJ1-5; d_call: TRBD1; cdr3_aa: CAINDRGNQPQHF; cdr3_nt: TGTGCCATCAATGACAGGGGCAATCAGCCCCAGCATTTT
clone_size: many; v_call: TRBV9; j_call: TRBJ2-3; d_call: TRBD2; cdr3_aa: CASSLAAGGSTDTQYF; cdr3_nt: TGTGCCAGCAGCTTAGCCGCGGGGGGCAGCACAGATACGCAGTATTTT
clone_size: few; v_call: TRBV5-4; j_call: TRBJ2-7; d_call: -; cdr3_aa: CASSISLGSPFYEQYF; cdr3_nt: TGTGCCAGCAGTATCTCCCTGGGGAGCCCATTCTACGAGCAGTACTTC
clone_size: -; v_call: TRBV24-1; j_call: TRBJ1-1; d_call: -; cdr3_aa: CATSDLFQGFYCTEAFF; cdr3_nt: TGTGCCACCAGTGATTTGTTCCAGGGGTTCTATTGCACTGAAGCTTTCTTT
clone_size: many; v_call: TRBV7-2; j_call: TRBJ1-1; d_call: -; cdr3_aa: CASSIPPRTEAFF; cdr3_nt: TGTGCCAGCAGCATCCCCCCGCGTACTGAAGCTTTCTTT
clone_size: few; v_call: TRBV6-1; j_call: TRBJ1-4; d_call: -; cdr3_aa: CASRESGLREKLFF; cdr3_nt: TGTGCCAGCAGAGAGTCAGGGCTAAGGGAAAAACTGTTTTTT
clone_size: many; v_call: TRBV14; j_call: TRBJ1-1; d_call: -; cdr3_aa: CASSRPGGFGTEAFF; cdr3_nt: TGTGCCAGCAGCCGCCCAGGCGGGTTTGGCACTGAAGCTTTCTTT
clone_size: -; v_call: TRBV20-1; j_call: TRBJ2-1; d_call: TRBD2; cdr3_aa: CSARPPGTAGVHYNEQFF; cdr3_nt: TGCAGTGCTAGACCCCCCGGGACGGCGGGGGTACACTACAATGAGCAGTTCTTC
clone_size: -; v_call: TRBV19; j_call: TRBJ1-1; d_call: -; cdr3_aa: CASSILAAGTEAFF; cdr3_nt: TGTGCCAGTAGTATCTTGGCAGCGGGCACTGAAGCTTTCTTT
clone_size: few; v_call: TRBV29-1; j_call: TRBJ2-7; d_call: -; cdr3_aa: CSVHEHDTEQYF; cdr3_nt: TGCAGCGTTCATGAACACGATACCGAGCAGTACTTC
clone_size: -; v_call: TRBV5-4; j_call: TRBJ2-7; d_call: TRBD2; cdr3_aa: CASSSPSGGLEQYF; cdr3_nt: TGTGCCAGCAGCTCCCCTAGCGGGGGATTAGAGCAGTACTTC
clone_size: many; v_call: TRBV20-1; j_call: TRBJ2-3; d_call: -; cdr3_aa: CSVVYSTDTQYF; cdr3_nt: TGCAGTGTAGTGTATAGCACAGATACGCAGTATTTT
clone_size: many; v_call: TRBV6-2/TRBV6-3; j_call: TRBJ2-1; d_call: TRBD1; cdr3_aa: CASSYSRTGLLEQFF; cdr3_nt: TGTGCCAGCAGTTACTCGAGGACAGGGCTTCTTGAGCAGTTCTTC
clone_size: -; v_call: TRBV29-1; j_call: TRBJ1-2; d_call: -; cdr3_aa: CSVEDPVGDYGYTF; cdr3_nt: TGCAGCGTTGAAGATCCCGTGGGGGACTATGGCTACACCTTC
clone_size: -; v_call: TRBV25-1; j_call: TRBJ2-1; d_call: TRBD2; cdr3_aa: CASSEASGGAREQFF; cdr3_nt: TGTGCCAGCAGTGAAGCGAGCGGGGGGGCCCGGGAGCAGTTCTTC
clone_size: -; v_call: TRBV20-1; j_call: TRBJ1-5; d_call: -; cdr3_aa: CSARPRNQPQHF; cdr3_nt: TGCAGTGCTAGACCTCGCAATCAGCCCCAGCATTTT
clone_size: -; v_call: TRBV2; j_call: TRBJ2-3; d_call: -; cdr3_aa: CASSWGRGIDTQYF; cdr3_nt: TGTGCCAGCAGTTGGGGTCGCGGCATAGATACGCAGTATTTT
clone_size: -; v_call: TRBV18; j_call: TRBJ1-3; d_call: -; cdr3_aa: CASSYGQGWNTIYF; cdr3_nt: TGTGCCAGCTCATACGGACAAGGCTGGAACACCATATATTTT